These 27 T cell receptor beta chains originate from one sample sequenced in a study of blood T cell repertoires in COVID-19. Repertoires were generated with immunoSEQ multiplex PCR, while TCRdb's copy carries only in-frame clones and drops some. Found here are some 210,000 clones, 84% of them singletons; the top ten hold approximately 19%. Sequencing was performed on peripheral blood. All receptors come from a human donor in a cohort sampled during active COVID-19.

The chain links TRBV9 to TRBJ1-4; D is unresolved. Germline CDR1 is SGDLS and CDR2 is YYNGEE. Trimming stripped 0 bases from V and 7 bases from J, with 7 bases between. The CDR3 sequence is 13 residues long. DNA for the CDR3: TGTGCCAGCAGCGTAGGCGCCGGTGAAAAACTGTTTTTT. It encodes CASSVGAGEKLFF.

This clone was recorded once. Here the CDR3 reads CASSLSGDSYNEQFF. The DNA for the CDR3 is TGCGCCAGCAGCTTGTCGGGGGACTCCTACAATGAGCAGTTCTTC. The chain is built from TRBV5-1 and TRBJ2-1; possible D gene TRBD2, 6 bases. The V gene's germline CDR1 is SGHRS and CDR2 YFSETQ. Trimming took 1 base from V and 0 from J, leaving 8 bases between them. This CDR3 is built from 15 residues.

The J gene is TRBJ2-1, the V gene TRBV27, with a weak D call TRBD2 (6 bases). Trimming removed 7 bases from V and 5 bases from J, with 15 bases in between. The CDR3 is 14 residues long. Germline CDR1 and CDR2: MNHEY and SMNVEV (reference sequence). DNA of the CDR3: TGTGCCAGCACAACCGGGACTCTTCACAATGAGCAGTTCTTC. Amino acid sequence: CASTTGTLHNEQFF.

This rearrangement joins TRBV27 to TRBJ2-7; possible D gene TRBD2, 5 bases. The CDR3 consists of 16 residues. In germline, CDR1 is MNHEY, CDR2 SMNVEV (reference sequence). V was clipped by 6 bases and J by 0 bases, with 18 bases between them. This CDR3 is CASSLRPGLTSYEQYF. DNA of the CDR3: TGTGCCAGCAGCTTGAGACCCGGACTGACCTCCTACGAGCAGTACTTC.

This sequence joins TRBV5-1 and TRBJ2-2; possibly TRBD1 for D (6 bases). Germline V CDR1 and CDR2: SGHRS, YFSETQ. The V end was cut by 1 base, the J end by 3 bases, with 10 bases between. The CDR3 totals 15 residues. The CDR3 region is CASSLWDKDTGELFF. DNA for the CDR3: TGCGCCAGCAGCTTGTGGGACAAAGACACCGGGGAGCTGTTTTTT.

This clone has just a few counts. The chain carries TRBV29-1 and TRBJ2-5, with unresolved D. The CDR3 covers 14 residues. Trimming removed 6 bases from V and 1 base from J, with 15 bases in between. Germline V gives CDR1 SQVTM, CDR2 ANQGSEA. In DNA form, the CDR3 reads TGCAGCGTCCGTACTATAGAGCGCCAAGAGACCCAGTACTTC. This sequence encodes CSVRTIERQETQYF.

The V call is TRBV9, the J call TRBJ1-3; 7 bases match TRBD1. In germline, CDR1 is SGDLS, CDR2 YYNGEE. Trimming removed 5 bases from V and 0 bases from J; junction bases left unmatched: 5. CDR3 length: 15 residues. CDR3 residues: CASSAWDSSGNTIYF. Here the CDR3 DNA reads TGTGCCAGCAGTGCCTGGGACAGCTCTGGAAACACCATATATTTT.

The rearrangement joins TRBV29-1 to TRBJ1-4; no clear D gene. CDR3 size: 13 residues. Germline CDR1 reads SQVTM; CDR2 reads ANQGSEA. Between the trimmed V and J ends, which lost 7 bases and 0 bases, there was a span of 9 bases. The CDR3 DNA follows: TGCAGCGCAGCCGAGACAACTAATGAAAAACTGTTTTTT. Protein sequence: CSAAETTNEKLFF.

The V and J genes are TRBV5-1 and TRBJ2-2; TRBD2 matches at 9 bases. V dropped 2 bases and J dropped 1; count of bases not matched to a gene: 0. The CDR3 runs to 15 residues. The germline CDR1 and CDR2 sequences are SGHRS and YFSETQ. CDR3 nucleotides: TGCGCCAGCAGCTTAGCGGGAGGGAACACCGGGGAGCTGTTTTTT. Protein product: CASSLAGGNTGELFF.

The gene calls are TRBV5-1 and TRBJ2-1; 8 bases map to TRBD2. This CDR3 spans 12 amino acids. In germline, CDR1 is SGHRS, CDR2 YFSETQ. V was clipped by 4 bases and J by 10 bases; unmatched bases: 4. The CDR3 DNA is TGCGCCAGCAGCGAACCTAGCGGGGAGCAGTTCTTC. Translation gives CASSEPSGEQFF.

The rearrangement uses TRBV28 and TRBJ1-1; 10 positions agree with TRBD1. V was pared by 7 bases and J by 0 bases, with 11 bases of the junction left unmatched. This CDR3 is built from 17 residues. Germline CDR1 reads MDHEN; CDR2 reads SYDVKM. For the CDR3, the DNA is TGTGCCAGCATATTTGTGGGACAGGGGTTTTTGAACACTGAAGCTTTCTTT. This sequence encodes CASIFVGQGFLNTEAFF.

This clone was counted only a few times. The chain uses TRBV19 and TRBJ2-3; 8 positions agree with TRBD1. The germline gives CDR1 LNHDA, CDR2 SQIVND (reference sequence). This CDR3 has 13 residues. V lost 6 bases, J lost 1 base, and 0 bases stayed unmatched. The chain's CDR3 is CASRTGGTDTQYF. DNA for the CDR3: TGTGCCAGTAGGACAGGGGGCACAGATACGCAGTATTTT.

A single count supports this clone. The chain is built from TRBV4-2 and TRBJ2-3; a possible D gene is TRBD1 (5 bases). Germline lookup yields CDR1 LGHNA and CDR2 YNFKEQ. The CDR3 totals 16 residues. Deletions cut 2 bases from V and 0 bases from J, with 12 bases between. CDR3 sequence: CASSQPGAPSTDTQYF. CDR3 DNA: TGTGCCAGCAGCCAACCTGGGGCGCCAAGCACAGATACGCAGTATTTT.

The chain recombines TRBV4-2 with TRBJ2-7, with TRBD2 as a possible D gene (6 bases). Trimming took 3 bases from V and 5 from J, leaving 32 bases between them. The CDR3 extends over 20 amino acids. CDR1 is LGHNA and CDR2 is YNFKEQ in the germline V gene. The CDR3 DNA is TGTGCCAGCAGCCACCTGGATGATCCCTTTCCCCTGGGGGAGGTCGACGAGCAGTACGTC. Protein: CASSHLDDPFPLGEVDEQYV.

This clone has a single count. The V call is TRBV11-2, the J call TRBJ1-3, with D uncertain. Germline CDR1 is SGHAT and CDR2 is FQNNGV. The CDR3 is made up of 12 amino acids. The V end was cut by 6 bases, the J end by 3 bases, with 6 bases between. This CDR3 is CASRGYGNTIYF. The CDR3 nucleotides read TGTGCCAGCAGGGGCTATGGAAACACCATATATTTT.

This clone appeared once. The DNA of the CDR3 is TGTGCCAGCAGCTTAGAGACAGGAGAGAACACTGAAGCTTTCTTT. Encoded protein: CASSLETGENTEAFF. This chain joins TRBV7-6 and TRBJ1-1; maybe TRBD1 (6 bases). The V end was cut by 1 base, the J end by 1 base, with 10 bases between. The germline V gene encodes CDR1 SGHVS and CDR2 FNYEAQ. This CDR3 is 15 amino acids long.

The chain is built from TRBV2 and TRBJ1-2; TRBD1 might be the D (6 bases). The V end was cut by 8 bases, the J end by 5 bases, with 12 bases between. Per germline, CDR1 SNHLY and CDR2 FYNNEI. The CDR3 has 12 amino acids. In DNA form, the CDR3 reads TGTGCCAGCGCTGGGGGCGCGTATGGCTACACCTTC. It is translated as CASAGGAYGYTF.

This clone was counted a few times. The V gene is TRBV12-3 or TRBV12-4, the J gene TRBJ1-5, with a weak D call TRBD1 (6 bases). Trimming stripped 6 bases from V and 5 bases from J, with 11 bases between. The CDR3 spans 13 residues. Written as DNA, the CDR3 is TGTGCCAGCAGACAGGGTGCCCATCAGCCCCAGCATTTT. Its translation: CASRQGAHQPQHF.

The genes are TRBV15 and TRBJ2-1; D is uncertain. Germline V gene data show CDR1 as LNHNV and CDR2 as YYDKDF (reference sequence). The CDR3 runs 14 residues. V lost 6 bases to trimming and J lost 3 bases, with 12 bases between them. CDR3 protein: CATRDSVRYNEQFF. CDR3 nucleotide sequence: TGTGCCACCAGAGATTCGGTACGCTACAATGAGCAGTTCTTC.

The CDR3, as DNA: TGTGCCAGCAGGGCGGACACTGAAGCTTTCTTT. Protein sequence: CASRADTEAFF. The rearrangement links TRBV7-8 to TRBJ1-1, with D hard to call. Deletions cut 6 bases from V and 3 bases from J, with 5 bases between. The germline CDR1 and CDR2 sequences are SGHVS and FQNEAQ. CDR3 length: 11 residues. The entire variable domain, with the rest obtained from reference TRBV7-8 and TRBJ1-1, is as follows: GAGVSQSPRYKVAKRGQDVALRCDPISGHVSLFWYQQALGQGPEFLTYFQNEAQLDKSGLPSDRFFAERPEGSVSTLKIQRTQQEDSAVYLCASRADTEAFFGQGTRLTVV.

The chain combines TRBV27 with TRBJ1-4; D is perhaps TRBD1 (5 bases). This CDR3 is built from 14 residues. Germline CDR1 MNHEY, CDR2 SMNVEV (reference sequence). V was cut by 3 bases and J by 4 bases, with 9 bases left in between. The CDR3 DNA reads TGTGCCAGCAGTTTGGAGGGGAGTAATGAAAAACTGTTTTTT. It translates to CASSLEGSNEKLFF.

This clone appeared once. V and J are TRBV19 and TRBJ2-2, with TRBD2 matching over 8 bases. The trim removed 5 bases at V and 4 bases at J, leaving 3 bases unmatched. Per germline, CDR1 LNHDA and CDR2 SQIVND (reference sequence). The CDR3 is 14 residues long. The CDR3 sequence: CASSSGLATGELFF. CDR3 DNA: TGTGCCAGTAGTTCTGGACTAGCCACCGGGGAGCTGTTTTTT.

The J gene is TRBJ1-6, the V gene TRBV15; D is uncertain. The CDR3 has 13 amino acids. Germline V gene lookup returns CDR1 LNHNV and CDR2 YYDKDF (reference sequence). The V end was cut by 1 base, the J end by 9 bases, with 7 bases between. CDR3 residues: CATSRVPGSPLHF. Written as DNA, the CDR3 is TGTGCCACCAGCAGAGTTCCGGGTTCACCCCTCCACTTT.

J is TRBJ1-2 and V is TRBV18; 7 positions agree with TRBD1. Germline CDR1 and CDR2: KGHSH and LQKENI. The trim removed 3 bases at V and 6 bases at J, leaving 4 bases unmatched. The CDR3 covers 13 residues. CDR3 sequence reads: CASSPSGTDGYTF. The CDR3 DNA reads as TGTGCCAGCTCACCTTCCGGGACAGATGGCTACACCTTC. Full variable domain (outside the CDR3, taken from reference TRBV18 and TRBJ1-2): NAGVMQNPRHLVRRRGQEARLRCSPMKGHSHVYWYRQLPEEGLKFMVYLQKENIIDESGMPKERFSAEFPKEGPSILRIQQVVRGDSAAYFCASSPSGTDGYTFGSGTRLTVV.

The chain recombines TRBV5-1 with TRBJ2-4, with D maybe TRBD2 (5 bases). V lost 0 bases to trimming and J lost 8 bases, with 12 bases between them. This CDR3 comprises 14 residues. The germline V gene encodes CDR1 SGHRS and CDR2 YFSETQ. CDR3 residues: CASSLARVGDIQYF. CDR3 nucleotides: TGCGCCAGCAGCTTGGCACGGGTCGGGGACATTCAGTACTTC.

As to this clone: This CDR3 is also generated by other DNA sequences in the sample. The rearrangement links TRBV18 to TRBJ1-2; no clear D gene. With 3 bases removed from V and 4 bases from J, the gap between germline ends came to 6 bases. CDR1 is KGHSH, CDR2 LQKENI, per germline. The CDR3 runs to 12 residues. Written as DNA, the CDR3 is TGTGCCAGCTCACCCGACACCTATGGCTACACCTTC. Translating gives CASSPDTYGYTF.

The chain couples TRBV4-2 to TRBJ1-1; 7 bases line up with TRBD1. Germline loops: CDR1 LGHNA, CDR2 YNFKEQ. The CDR3 has 16 amino acids. The V segment lost 4 bases and the J segment 3 bases; nucleotides outside the gene matches: 11. CDR3 sequence (DNA): TGTGCCAGCAGCCGAAGTGGTGAGGGGGCCGACACTGAAGCTTTCTTT. Translated: CASSRSGEGADTEAFF.